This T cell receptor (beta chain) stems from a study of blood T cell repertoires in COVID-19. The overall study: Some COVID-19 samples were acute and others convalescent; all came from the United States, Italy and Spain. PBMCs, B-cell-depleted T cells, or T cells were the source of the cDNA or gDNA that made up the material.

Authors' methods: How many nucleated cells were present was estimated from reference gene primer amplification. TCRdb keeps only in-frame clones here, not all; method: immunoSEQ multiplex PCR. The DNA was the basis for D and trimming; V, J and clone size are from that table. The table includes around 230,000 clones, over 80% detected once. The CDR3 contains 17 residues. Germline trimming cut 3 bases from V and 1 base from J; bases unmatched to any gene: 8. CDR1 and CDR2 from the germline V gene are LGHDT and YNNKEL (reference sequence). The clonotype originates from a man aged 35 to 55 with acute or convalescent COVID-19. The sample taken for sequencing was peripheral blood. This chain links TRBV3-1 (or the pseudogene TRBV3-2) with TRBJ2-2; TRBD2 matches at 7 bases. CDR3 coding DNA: TGTGCCAGCAGCCAGGGGGTGCTAGCGGTGAACACCGGGGAGCTGTTTTTT. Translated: CASSQGVLAVNTGELFF.